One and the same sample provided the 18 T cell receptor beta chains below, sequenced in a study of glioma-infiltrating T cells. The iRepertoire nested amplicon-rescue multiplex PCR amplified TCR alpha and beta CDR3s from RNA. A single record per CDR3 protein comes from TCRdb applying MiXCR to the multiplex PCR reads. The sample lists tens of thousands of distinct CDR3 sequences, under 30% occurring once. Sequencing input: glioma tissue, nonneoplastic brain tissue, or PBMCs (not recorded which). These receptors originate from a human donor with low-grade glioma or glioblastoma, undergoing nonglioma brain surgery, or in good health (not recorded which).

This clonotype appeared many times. The CDR3 DNA follows: TGTGCCAGCAGCTTAAGGGGTAGCGGGGGGCCCAATGAGCAGTTCTTC. It is translated as CASSLRGSGGPNEQFF. The chain employs TRBV7-2 and TRBJ2-1, with 10 bases that match TRBD2. Germline loops: CDR1 SGHTA, CDR2 FQGNSA. J gave up 6 bases and V 2 bases, and 7 bases lay outside the gene matches. This CDR3 comprises 16 residues.

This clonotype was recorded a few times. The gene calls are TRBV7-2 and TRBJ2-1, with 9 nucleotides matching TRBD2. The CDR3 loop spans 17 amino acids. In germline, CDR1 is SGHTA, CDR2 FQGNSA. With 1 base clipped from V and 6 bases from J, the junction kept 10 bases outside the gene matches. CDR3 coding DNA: TGTGCCAGCAGCTTAGTTAGCGGGGGAGCTGGAACCAATGAGCAGTTCTTC. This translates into CASSLVSGGAGTNEQFF.

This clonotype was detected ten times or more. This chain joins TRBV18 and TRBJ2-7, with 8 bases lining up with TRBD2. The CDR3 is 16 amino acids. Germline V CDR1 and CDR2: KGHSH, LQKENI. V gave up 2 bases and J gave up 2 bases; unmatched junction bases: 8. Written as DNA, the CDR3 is TGTGCCAGCTCACCAAGAAGTAGCGGGAATACCTACGAGCAGTACTTC. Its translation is CASSPRSSGNTYEQYF. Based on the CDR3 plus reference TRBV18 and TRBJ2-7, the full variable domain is NAGVMQNPRHLVRRRGQEARLRCSPMKGHSHVYWYRQLPEEGLKFMVYLQKENIIDESGMPKERFSAEFPKEGPSILRIQQVVRGDSAAYFCASSPRSSGNTYEQYFGPGTRLTVT.

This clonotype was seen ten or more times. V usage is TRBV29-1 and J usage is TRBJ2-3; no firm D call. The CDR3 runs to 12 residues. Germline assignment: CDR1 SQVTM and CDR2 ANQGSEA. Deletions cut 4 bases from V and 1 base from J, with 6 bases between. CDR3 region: CSVAIGTDTQYF. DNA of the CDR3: TGCAGCGTTGCTATCGGCACAGATACGCAGTATTTT.

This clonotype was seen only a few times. CDR3 residues: CSVELLEQQGGYTF. CDR3 nucleotides: TGCAGCGTTGAGCTCCTCGAACAGCAGGGGGGCTACACCTTC. This chain connects TRBV29-1 to TRBJ1-2, with D tentatively TRBD1 (6 bases). Germline values: CDR1 SQVTM, CDR2 ANQGSEA. This CDR3 has 14 amino acids. V gave up 3 bases and J gave up 8 bases, with 19 bases separating them.

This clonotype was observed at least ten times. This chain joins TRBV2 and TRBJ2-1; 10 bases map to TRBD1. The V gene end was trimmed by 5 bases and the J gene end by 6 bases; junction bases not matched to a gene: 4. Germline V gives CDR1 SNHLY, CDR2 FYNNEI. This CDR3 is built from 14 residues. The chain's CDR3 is CASSLGQGFNEQFF. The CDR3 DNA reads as TGTGCCAGCAGTCTGGGACAGGGGTTCAATGAGCAGTTCTTC.

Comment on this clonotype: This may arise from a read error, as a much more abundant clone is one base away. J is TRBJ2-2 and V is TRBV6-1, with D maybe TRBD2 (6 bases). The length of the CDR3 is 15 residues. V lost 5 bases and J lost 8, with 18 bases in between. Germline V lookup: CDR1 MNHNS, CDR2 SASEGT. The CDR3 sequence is CASSPQRRGAGELFF. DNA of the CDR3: TGTGCCAGCAGTCCCCAGCGGAGGGGAGCTGGGGAGCTGTTTTTT.

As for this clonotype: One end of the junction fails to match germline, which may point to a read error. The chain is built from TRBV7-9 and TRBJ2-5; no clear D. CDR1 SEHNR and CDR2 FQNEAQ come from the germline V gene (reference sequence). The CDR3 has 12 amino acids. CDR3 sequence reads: CACSLSQETQYF. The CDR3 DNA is TGTGCCTGCAGCTTAAGCCAAGAGACCCAGTACTTC. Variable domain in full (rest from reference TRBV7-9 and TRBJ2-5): DTGVSQNPRHKITKRGQNVTFRCDPISEHNRLYWYRQTLGQGPEFLTYFQNEAQLEKSRLLSDRFSAERPKGSFSTLEIQRTEQGDSAMYLCACSLSQETQYFGPGTRLLVL.

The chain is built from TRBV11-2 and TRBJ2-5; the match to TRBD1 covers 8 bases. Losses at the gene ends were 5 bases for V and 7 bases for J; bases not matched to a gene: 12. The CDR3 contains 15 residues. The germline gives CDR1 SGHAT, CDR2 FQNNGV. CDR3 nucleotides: TGTGCCAGCAGCATCGTCCAAGGACAGGGATTGACCCAGTACTTC. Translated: CASSIVQGQGLTQYF.

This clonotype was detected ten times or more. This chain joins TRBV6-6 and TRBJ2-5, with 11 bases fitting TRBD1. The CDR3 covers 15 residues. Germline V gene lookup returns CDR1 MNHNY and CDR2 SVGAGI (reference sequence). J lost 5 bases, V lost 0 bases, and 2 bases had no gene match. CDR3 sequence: CASSYSGTGGETQYF. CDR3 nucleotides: TGTGCCAGCAGTTACTCGGGGACAGGGGGGGAGACCCAGTACTTC.

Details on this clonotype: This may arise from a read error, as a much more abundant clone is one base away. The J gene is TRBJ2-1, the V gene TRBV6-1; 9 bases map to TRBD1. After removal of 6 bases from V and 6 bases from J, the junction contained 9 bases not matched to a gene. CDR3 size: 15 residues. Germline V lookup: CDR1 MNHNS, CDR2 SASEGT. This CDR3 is CASSWRQGVGNEQFF. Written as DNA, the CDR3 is TGTGCCAGCAGCTGGCGACAGGGGGTGGGCAATGAGCAGTTCTTC.

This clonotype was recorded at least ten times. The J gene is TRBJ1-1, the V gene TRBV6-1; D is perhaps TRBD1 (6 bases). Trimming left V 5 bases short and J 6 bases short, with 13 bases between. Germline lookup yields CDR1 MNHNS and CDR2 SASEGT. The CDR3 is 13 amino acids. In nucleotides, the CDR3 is TGTGCCAGCAGTACAAGGGGGAGAGCTGAAGCTTTCTTT. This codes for CASSTRGRAEAFF.

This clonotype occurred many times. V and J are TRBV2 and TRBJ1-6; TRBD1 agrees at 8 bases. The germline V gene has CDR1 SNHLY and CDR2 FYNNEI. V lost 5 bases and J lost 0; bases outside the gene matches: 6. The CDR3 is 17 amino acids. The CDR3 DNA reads TGTGCCAGCAGTAGGGACAGGCCGAGCTCCTATAATTCACCCCTCCACTTT. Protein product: CASSRDRPSSYNSPLHF.

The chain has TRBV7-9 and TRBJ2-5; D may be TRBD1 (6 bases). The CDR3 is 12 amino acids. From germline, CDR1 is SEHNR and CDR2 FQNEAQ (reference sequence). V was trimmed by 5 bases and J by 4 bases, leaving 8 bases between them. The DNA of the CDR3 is TGTGCCAGCAGCCAGGGGCGAGAGACCCAGTACTTC. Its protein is CASSQGRETQYF.

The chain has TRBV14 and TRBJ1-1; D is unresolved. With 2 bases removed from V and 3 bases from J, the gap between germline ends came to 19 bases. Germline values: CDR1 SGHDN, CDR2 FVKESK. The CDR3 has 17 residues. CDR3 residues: CASSQRSGTPKYTEAFF. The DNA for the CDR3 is TGTGCCAGCAGCCAAAGGTCGGGAACTCCAAAGTACACTGAAGCTTTCTTT.

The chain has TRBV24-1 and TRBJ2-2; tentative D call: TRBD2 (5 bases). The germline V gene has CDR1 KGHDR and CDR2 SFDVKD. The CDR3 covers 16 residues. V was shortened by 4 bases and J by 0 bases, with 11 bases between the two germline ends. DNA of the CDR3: TGTGCCACCAGTGAAACCTACGGGGCGAACACCGGGGAGCTGTTTTTT. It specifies CATSETYGANTGELFF.

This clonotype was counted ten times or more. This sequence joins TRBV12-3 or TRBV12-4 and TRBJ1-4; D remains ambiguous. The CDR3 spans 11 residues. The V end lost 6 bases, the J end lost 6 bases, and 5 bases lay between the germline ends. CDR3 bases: TGTGCCAGCAGCCAACATGAAAAACTGTTTTTT. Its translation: CASSQHEKLFF.

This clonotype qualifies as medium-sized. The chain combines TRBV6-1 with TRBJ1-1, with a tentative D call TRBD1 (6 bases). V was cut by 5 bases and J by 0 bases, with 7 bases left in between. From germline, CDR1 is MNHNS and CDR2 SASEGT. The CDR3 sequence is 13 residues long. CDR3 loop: CASSWTVNTEAFF. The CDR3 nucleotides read TGTGCCAGCAGTTGGACAGTGAACACTGAAGCTTTCTTT.